A single count supports the clone carrying this T cell receptor (beta chain). This sample was included in a study of blood T cell repertoires in COVID-19. Study context: Acute and convalescent COVID-19 samples came from the United States, Italy and Spain.

Seattle researchers signed up patients amid active infection and tracked them longitudinally. Data came from immunoSEQ multiplex PCR; TCRdb stores just in-frame clones and leaves some out. The repertoire includes about 160,000 clones, approximately 87% of them detected once, and around a tenth sits in the top ten. CDR1 and CDR2 (germline): SGHRS, YFSETQ. The junction had 14 bases not matched to a gene; V was cut back by 4 bases and J by 3 bases. CDR3 length: 17 amino acids. The material sequenced was peripheral blood. The V and J genes are TRBV5-1 and TRBJ2-7, with TRBD1 matching 9 bases. This TCR derives from a woman in her 70s with COVID-19, enrolled during active disease. CDR3 in DNA: TGCGCCAGCAGCCGAGGAGATCCGGGACAGGGTAACTACGAGCAGTACTTC. Translating it yields CASSRGDPGQGNYEQYF. Full variable domain (outside the CDR3, taken from reference TRBV5-1 and TRBJ2-7): KAGVTQTPRYLIKTRGQQVTLSCSPISGHRSVSWYQQTPGQGLQFLFEYFSETQRNKGNFPGRFSGRQFSNSRSEMNVSTLELGDSALYLCASSRGDPGQGNYEQYFGPGTRLTVT.